The 10 T cell receptor beta chains in this list originate from one sample, sequenced in a study of blood T cell repertoires in COVID-19. Sequenced by immunoSEQ multiplex PCR; TCRdb stores in-frame clones only, minus some. The sample lists fewer than 250,000 clones, roughly nine tenths occurring once. Sequencing input: PBMCs or T cells enriched from blood (not recorded which). The receptors originated from a woman younger than 35 who had recovered from COVID-19.

The chain joins TRBV28 to TRBJ2-3, with 13 positions matching TRBD2. V dropped 3 bases and J dropped 1; count of bases not matched to a gene: 13. Per the germline V gene, CDR1 is MDHEN and CDR2 is SYDVKM. The CDR3 is 20 residues long. CDR3 loop: CASSFQSITSGGAGTDTQYF. CDR3 coding DNA: TGTGCCAGCAGTTTTCAATCGATAACTAGCGGGGGGGCGGGCACAGATACGCAGTATTTT.

The J gene is TRBJ2-1, the V gene TRBV5-4; 8 bases are shared with TRBD2. CDR1 and CDR2 from the germline V gene are SGHNT and YYREEE (reference sequence). There are 15 residues in the CDR3. Trimming cost V 5 bases and J 8 bases; bases outside gene matches: 12. The DNA for the CDR3 is TGTGCCAGCAGGCCTTTAGGCGGGGGGAGAGATGAGCAGTTCTTC. The encoded protein is CASRPLGGGRDEQFF.

Remarks on this clone: This specimen includes other DNA sequences encoding the same CDR3. The rearrangement links TRBV5-1 to TRBJ1-3, with 10 bases aligning to TRBD1. The CDR3 covers 15 residues. Germline lookup yields CDR1 SGHRS and CDR2 YFSETQ. The ends lost 4 bases at V and 4 bases at J; junction bases unmatched: 5. The CDR3 DNA follows: TGCGCCAGCAGCGGAGGGACAGGGGAAGGAAACACCATATATTTT. Translation: CASSGGTGEGNTIYF.

J is TRBJ2-4 and V is TRBV11-2; D is perhaps TRBD2 (6 bases). The V end was cut by 1 base, the J end by 3 bases, with 19 bases between. This CDR3 region has 18 residues. Looked up from germline, CDR1 is SGHAT and CDR2 is FQNNGV. CDR3 in amino acids: CASSLVRRAVIGKNIQYF. CDR3 in DNA: TGTGCCAGCAGCTTAGTTAGGAGGGCGGTTATAGGCAAAAACATTCAGTACTTC.

The CDR3 loop reads CASSEMSDTGELFF. CDR3 DNA sequence: TGTGCCAGCAGTGAAATGTCTGACACCGGGGAGCTGTTTTTT. This rearrangement joins TRBV6-1 to TRBJ2-2; D unresolved. The CDR3 length is 14 residues. Germline CDR1 is MNHNS and CDR2 is SASEGT. Deletions cut 2 bases from V and 3 bases from J, with 7 bases between.

The chain uses TRBV20-1 and TRBJ1-1; D is unclear. Germline-derived CDR1 and CDR2 are DFQATT and SNEGSKA (reference sequence). This CDR3 is 14 amino acids long. V was pared by 3 bases and J by 1 base, with 12 bases between. The CDR3 loop reads CSASSGAGNTEAFF. The CDR3 coding sequence is TGCAGTGCTAGTAGTGGCGCAGGGAACACTGAAGCTTTCTTT.

The table lists this clone with a count of one. V and J are TRBV28 and TRBJ2-1; 7 bases line up with TRBD1. V lost 5 bases, J lost 6 bases, and 7 bases stayed unmatched. Germline CDR1 and CDR2: MDHEN and SYDVKM. The CDR3 covers 14 residues. CDR3 loop: CASSTPTGVNEQFF. The CDR3 coding sequence is TGTGCCAGCAGTACTCCCACAGGGGTCAATGAGCAGTTCTTC.

The V call is TRBV29-1, the J call TRBJ1-2; maybe TRBD1 (5 bases). The CDR3 spans 15 residues. The V end lost 5 bases, the J end lost 1 base, and 17 bases lay between the germline ends. Germline-derived CDR1 and CDR2 are SQVTM and ANQGSEA. CDR3 DNA: TGCAGCGTTCTTGGCAGGGCGACCGGTAACTATGGCTACACCTTC. Translated: CSVLGRATGNYGYTF.

The J gene is TRBJ1-3, the V gene TRBV20-1; D not resolved. The ends were cut back, 3 bases at V and 4 bases at J, with 16 bases in the middle. Looked up from germline, CDR1 is DFQATT and CDR2 is SNEGSKA (reference sequence). The CDR3 runs to 15 residues. The CDR3 DNA sequence: TGCAGTGCTAGTGGCGCCCGGGCGGGAGGAAACACCATATATTTT. It codes for CSASGARAGGNTIYF.

This clone has only a few counts. The CDR3: CATSDISRDRRSGANVLTF. CDR3 nucleotide sequence: TGTGCCACCAGCGATATATCCCGGGACAGACGCTCTGGGGCCAACGTCCTGACTTTC. V gene TRBV24-1 combines with J gene TRBJ2-6, with 7 bases fitting TRBD1. CDR3 length: 19 residues. The V and J ends lost 7 bases and 0 bases, in that order; junction bases with no gene match: 14. The germline V gene has CDR1 KGHDR and CDR2 SFDVKD.